Shown below are 5 T cell receptor beta chains from a single sample sequenced in a study of shared clonotypes between healthy human individuals (dated by TCRdb to the early 2020s). Preparation of the library involved the immunoSEQ multiplex PCR assay. The immuneACCESS repertoire file appears here via TCRdb, limited to in-frame rearrangements. These files lack a portion of the clones; in checked studies, under half of the deficit traces to unresolved V genes, and the cause of the others is not known. The sample table contains about half a million clones; only one count was recorded for about four fifths of them. 10% to 15% of the sample is held by the ten biggest clonotypes. The source material was PBMCs. The receptors were sampled from a middle-aged woman in good health. Some clones in this sample may be carry-over from other donors' samples.

The CDR3 sequence is CASSLRRGTDSNTEAFF. The CDR3, as DNA: TGTGCCAGCAGCTTACGTAGGGGGACGGATTCAAACACTGAAGCTTTCTTT. The chain combines TRBV11-2 with TRBJ1-1; maybe TRBD1 (6 bases). V lost 2 bases and J lost 2, with 18 bases in between. The length of the CDR3 is 17 residues. Germline CDR1 is SGHAT and CDR2 is FQNNGV. The complete variable domain, with remaining parts taken from reference TRBV11-2 and TRBJ1-1, reads EAGVAQSPRYKIIEKRQSVAFWCNPISGHATLYWYQQILGQGPKLLIQFQNNGVVDDSQLPKDRFSAERLKGVDSTLKIQPAKLEDSAVYLCASSLRRGTDSNTEAFFGQGTRLTVV.

This chain connects TRBV5-5 to TRBJ1-2, with TRBD1 as a possible D gene (5 bases). Trimming pared 4 bases from V and 5 bases from J, leaving 18 bases between. Germline V gene sequence: CDR1 SGHKS, CDR2 YYEKEE (reference sequence). The CDR3 extends over 15 amino acids. The DNA of the CDR3 is TGTGCCAGCAGCCCTGGCGTGGCAGGGATTTATGGCTACACCTTC. Translated: CASSPGVAGIYGYTF.

CDR3 DNA sequence: TGTGCCAGCAGCTCGGGGCGGGAGCCCGCCAGCGAGCAGTACTTC. Amino acid sequence: CASSSGREPASEQYF. This chain joins TRBV4-2 and TRBJ2-7, with 7 nucleotides matching TRBD2. Trimming took 5 bases from V and 6 from J; bases not matched to a gene: 13. The CDR3 consists of 15 residues. From germline, CDR1 is LGHNA and CDR2 YNFKEQ.

The rearrangement links TRBV7-9 to TRBJ2-5, with D perhaps matching TRBD1 (6 bases). Germline V gene lookup returns CDR1 SEHNR and CDR2 FQNEAQ (reference sequence). Trimming stripped 2 bases from V and 5 bases from J, with 12 bases between. This CDR3 has 14 amino acids. The CDR3 sequence is CASSLFGGSETQYF. The DNA of the CDR3 is TGTGCCAGCAGCTTATTTGGGGGCTCGGAGACCCAGTACTTC.

This chain connects TRBV27 to TRBJ1-2; 7 bases fit TRBD1. Losses at the gene ends were 0 bases for V and 13 bases for J; bases not matched to a gene: 8. Germline values: CDR1 MNHEY, CDR2 SMNVEV (reference sequence). The CDR3 is 13 amino acids. CDR3 region: CASSLSMTGHATF. The CDR3 nucleotides are TGTGCCAGCAGTTTATCGATGACAGGGCATGCCACCTTC.